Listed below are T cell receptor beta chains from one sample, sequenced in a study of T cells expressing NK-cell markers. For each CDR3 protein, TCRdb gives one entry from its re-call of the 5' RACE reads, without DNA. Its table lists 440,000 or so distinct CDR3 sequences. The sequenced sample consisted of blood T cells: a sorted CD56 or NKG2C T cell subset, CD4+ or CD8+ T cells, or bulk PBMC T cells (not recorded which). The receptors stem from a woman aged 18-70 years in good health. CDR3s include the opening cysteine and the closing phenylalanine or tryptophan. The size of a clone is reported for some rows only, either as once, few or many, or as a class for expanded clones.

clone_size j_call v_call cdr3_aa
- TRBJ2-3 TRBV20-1 CSAPRVAGGKDTQYF
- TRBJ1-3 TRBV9 CASSALAGQTGNTIYF
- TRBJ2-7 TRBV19 CASSKERSTYEQYF
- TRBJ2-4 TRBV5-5 CASSPVRQAVAKNIQYF
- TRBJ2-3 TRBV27 CASSQGLAGEYF
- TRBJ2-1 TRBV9 CASSAGVGSSYNEQFF
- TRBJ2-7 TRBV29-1 CSVVTSYEQYF
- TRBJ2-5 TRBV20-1 CSARASLQETQYF
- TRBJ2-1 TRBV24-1 CATSEGVRSEQFF
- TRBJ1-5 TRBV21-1 CARRGTDQPQHF
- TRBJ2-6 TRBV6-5 CASSYKPSGANVLTF
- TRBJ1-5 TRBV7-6 CASSLAGGTGVQHF
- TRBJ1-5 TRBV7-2 CASSLEGAPNQPQHF
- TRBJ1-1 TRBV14 CASTRTGRDTEAFF
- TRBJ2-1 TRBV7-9 CASSLGPGENEQFF
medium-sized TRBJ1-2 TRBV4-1 CASSQDQGYGYTF
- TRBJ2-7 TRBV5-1 CASSLGLGRYEQYF
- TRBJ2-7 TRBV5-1 CASSLSAGAYEQYF
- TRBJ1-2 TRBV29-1 CSVGDSNYGYTF
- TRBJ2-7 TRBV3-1 CASSHLPYEQYF
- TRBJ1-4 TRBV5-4 CASSSDRGKGEKLFF
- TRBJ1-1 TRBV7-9 CASSSGRQNTEAFF